This T cell receptor (beta chain) comes out of a study of blood T cell repertoires in COVID-19. Whole-study context: Both acute and convalescent COVID-19 samples were obtained from the United States, Italy and Spain.

This clone was counted a single time. Produced via immunoSEQ multiplex PCR; TCRdb's table is partial and in-frame only. Of about 240,000 clones in the sample, approximately 86% were seen once. Unmatched junction bases numbered 6, after V lost 1 base and J lost 13 bases. The CDR3 spans 12 residues. The receptor was derived from a woman in her sixties or seventies with active or convalescent COVID-19. This rearrangement joins TRBV12-3 or TRBV12-4 to TRBJ2-5, with 7 bases aligning to TRBD1. The sample comprised peripheral blood. CDR3 nucleotides: TGTGCCAGCAGTTTAGACACAGGGGTACTGTACTTC. It specifies CASSLDTGVLYF.